Listed below are T cell receptor beta chains from one sample, sequenced in a study of neurological immune-mediated disorders. MiXCR, run by TCRdb on the 5' RACE reads, gives a single entry per CDR3 protein. Of tens of thousands of distinct CDR3 sequences listed, 12% to 15% are singletons. Material for sequencing was PBMCs. These receptors all stem from a woman aged 45-60 years in good health. Each CDR3 is given with its conserved first and last residue.

v_gene	j_gene	len	CDR3aa
TRBV7-9	TRBJ1-5	15	CASSRGGGGNQPQHF
TRBV5-1	TRBJ2-3	17	CASSLKGHATGTDTQYF
TRBV7-2	TRBJ2-5	13	CASSSTPLETQYF
TRBV20-1	TRBJ2-1	15	CSARPLRSGGNEQFF
TRBV5-5	TRBJ2-1	12	CASSFSLDAQFF
TRBV6-5	TRBJ2-1	14	CASSYDPGSNEQFF
TRBV9	TRBJ2-5	13	CASTRTGSETQYF
TRBV7-2	TRBJ1-6	15	CASSLARGYNSPLHF
TRBV5-1	TRBJ2-7	15	CASSLTTGSPYEQYF
TRBV5-1	TRBJ2-5	13	CASSLEGGETQYF
TRBV5-1	TRBJ2-3	17	CASSLYAGGGAQDTQYF
TRBV18	TRBJ1-3	14	CASSPAGTGNTIYF
TRBV20-1	TRBJ2-1	14	CSARVSSGINEQFF
TRBV11-2	TRBJ2-4	14	CASSLSGGRNIQYF
TRBV5-1	TRBJ1-4	15	CASSLEGTANEKLFF
TRBV6-2/TRBV6-3	TRBJ2-1	15	CASSRTGHSYNEQFF
TRBV20-1	TRBJ2-1	14	CSARAPPGNNEQFF
TRBV24-1	TRBJ2-3	12	CATSGPTDTQYF
TRBV5-1	TRBJ1-2	15	CASSLEKAGAYGYTF
TRBV20-1	TRBJ2-5	14	CSARSLGRQETQYF
TRBV12-3/TRBV12-4	TRBJ1-1	12	CASTKYGTEAFF
TRBV10-3	TRBJ2-7	16	CAIRIEGGELSYEQYF
TRBV7-8	TRBJ1-5	16	CASSPETRRNNQPQHF
TRBV5-5	TRBJ1-3	14	CASSLAWEGNTIYF
TRBV5-1	TRBJ1-1	13	CASQSLLNTEAFF
TRBV6-5	TRBJ1-6	14	CASRQPRGRAPLHF
TRBV5-1	TRBJ1-3	15	CASSQGQGTGNTIYF
TRBV20-1	TRBJ1-1	14	CSAGEIRVNTEAFF
TRBV5-1	TRBJ2-7	16	CASSLTPGARVGEQYF
TRBV27	TRBJ1-5	17	CASSLGVGTDSNQPQHF
TRBV28	TRBJ1-5	14	CASSDPGRWEPQHF
TRBV5-6	TRBJ2-5	13	CASSTGQRETQYF